This TCR beta chain was captured in a study of blood T cells in healthy people across ages (dated by TCRdb to 2014 to 2015). Regarding the complete study: Template switching captured roughly one uniquely barcoded TCR beta cDNA molecule per two T cells in model experiments. To track age-related changes in TCR beta repertoire diversity, the study relied on deep sequencing normalized with unique cDNA molecular identifiers. The donors were divided into four age groups: young (average about 16 years), middle-aged (approximately 41), aged (about 61) and long-lived (roughly 86). Two additional independent replicas of 1 million unique cDNA reads from the same blood draw were analyzed for two donors (one aged 18 to 29 and one aged 80 or older). General conclusions and limits of the study: Since profiling was done on bulk unsorted PBMCs, naive and antigen-experienced compartments could not be conclusively compared. Observed TCR beta diversity per million T cells fell roughly linearly with age, and a significant reduction was already apparent by age around 40. Observed TCR beta diversity correlated strongly with the percentage of naive T cells measured by flow cytometry. Estimates of total diversity from one million sequenced T cells were regarded as lower bounds and underestimates. Because the CMV infection status of the donors was unknown, age-related changes in expanded clonotypes may potentially have been confounded. The long-lived group showed more naive CD4+ T cells, fewer expanded clones and increased TCR diversity than the aged group, suggesting age selection.

Receptors were amplified or captured by 5' RACE. The sequencer was an Illumina HiSeq 2500. A second roughly 6 to 11 cycle PCR used a sample-barcoded 5' primer and a J-beta primer mix. A unique molecular identifier was introduced onto each TCR beta cDNA molecule by a template-switch 5' adaptor carrying 12 random nucleotides. At least 2.5 million CDR3-containing paired-end reads were obtained from each sample. First-strand cDNA synthesis was performed from all RNA using the Mint cDNA synthesis kit, with priming by a TRBC-specific oligonucleotide. After uracil-DNA glycosylase treatment, a first 18-cycle PCR used universal primers M1SS and BC2_uni_R on all cDNA. As for the authors' bioinformatics: Normalization of each sample was performed by random selection of 1 million high-quality reads, each carrying a distinct molecular identifier. Instead of being binned into consensus sequences, reads that shared molecular identifiers were thrown out. CDR3 identification, clonotype clustering and error correction used MiTCR with a Q25 quality threshold and the strictest error-elimination algorithm. Lower-bound total TCR beta diversity was estimated with a nonparametric unseen species model using Euler transformation. In-frame beta chains were kept once TCRdb had trimmed the public reads at Q25 with fastp and called clones with MiXCR. CDR3 protein sequences are deduplicated, and each keeps its most common genes and DNA. V and J calls and clone size were set by TCRdb, not the authors. This sample holds 800,000 to 1,300,000 distinct CDR3 sequences; approximately 25% were observed only once. Jointly, the top ten make up approximately 0.71% of the sample.

In regard to this clonotype: There is no known antigen for this receptor. It has no much larger one-base neighbor in the sample; base qualities were not kept.

CDR1 and CDR2 are read off the germline V gene as SNHLY and FYNNEI. Trimming removed 6 bases from V and 0 bases from J; the gene matches leave 6 bases unexplained. From its cysteine to its phenylalanine, the CDR3 spans 16 amino acids. The only DNA kept is the CDR3, 48 bases in frame from the first base. Donors were a few dozen systemically healthy Caucasian individuals from Russia aged roughly 6 to 100 years. Around 10 milliliters of peripheral blood were drawn from each donor into EDTA-treated Vacutainer tubes. Ficoll-Paque density-gradient centrifugation was used to isolate PBMCs, with at least 6.5 million obtained per sample. Total RNA was extracted from PBMCs with Trizol reagent, with at least 5 micrograms obtained per sample. Naive CD45RAhigh/CD27high T cell percentages were measured by flow cytometry on a PBMC aliquot from every donor. This sample was also put to use in a study of T cells of mothers and their children. As described in the second report: Donors were nine systemically healthy Caucasian individuals: three mothers and their six children. cDNA synthesis used all of the extracted RNA, with around 1.4 ug of RNA in each 15 ul reaction. In the second PCR, the M1S primer introduced both the sample barcodes and 2-4 random nucleotides. Over 8.5 million TCR beta CDR3 reads were obtained for each mother, and 3 million to 3.5 million reads were obtained for each child. TCR recombination output is similarly shaped by thymic selection in related and unrelated pairs, with a minor effect exerted by inherited differences. Normalized repertoire overlap in related mother-child pairs was always slightly higher than in unrelated mother-child pairs, but the difference was never significant. No persistent microchimeric T cell clones were detected, at a sensitivity of roughly 100 clones per million clonotypes. The study used deep NGS to compare TCR beta repertoires of mothers and children, seeking features distinguishing related mother-child pairs from unrelated individuals. The mean age was about 37 +/- 4 years for the mothers and about 12 +/- 4 years for the children. After adapter ligation was performed with NEBNext reagents, the libraries were sequenced on an Illumina HiSeq 2000 with 100+100 nt paired-end reads. To prevent cross-contamination, the mother and child libraries were prepared a month apart and were sequenced in separate runs. Between roughly 500,000 and 2,300,000 distinct TCR beta clonotypes were identified per donor. Naive TCR beta clonotypes were estimated from low-frequency clonotypes matched to each donor's FACS-determined naive share, without sorting.

The sequencing sample was made of blood. The receptor's source is a girl aged 2 to 10 in good health. This chain joins TRBV2 to TRBJ2-1, with 9 middle bases fitting TRBD1. The sequenced DNA: TGTGCCAGCAGCCCACAGGGGGCTAGCTCCTACAATGAGCAGTTCTTC. Its coded protein is CASSPQGASSYNEQFF.